This TCR beta chain was captured by sequencing in a study of liver allograft versus peripheral blood T cells. Study-wide background: A comparison was made between T cell receptor repertoires in transplanted livers and those in recipients' peripheral blood. Whole-study results and caveats: Reported data describe T cell receptor repertoires within liver allografts as differing from those in peripheral blood.

This clonotype is labeled large. Its antigen is not known. Using its own MiXCR run on the reads, TCRdb lists one record per CDR3 protein. The sample has 3,400 or so distinct CDR3 sequences, about 14% seen once; the top ten hold less than 3.5%. This receptor was taken from a human patient who had a liver transplant. Some T cells may be graft donor cells.

CDR3 DNA sequence: TGTGCCAGCAGGGCCCGGAGGCAGGGGGACTATGGCTACACCTTC. Its translation: CASRARRQGDYGYTF. This rearrangement joins TRBV6-1 to TRBJ1-2; 7 nucleotides match TRBD1. Germline CDR1 MNHNS, CDR2 SASEGT. The CDR3 runs 15 residues. After removal of 6 bases from V and 3 bases from J, the junction contained 10 bases not matched to a gene.